The clone carrying this T cell receptor (beta chain) has a handful of counts. Antigen specificity is unknown. This specimen comes from a study of T cell repertoires in cytomegalovirus infection. Study-wide results and limits: The ex vivo response showed dominance by HLA-C-restricted CMV-specific TCR beta clonotypes.

This CDR3 spans 14 amino acids. Germline V lookup: CDR1 MGHRA, CDR2 YSYEKL. Deletions cut 0 bases from V and 5 bases from J, with 10 bases between. Each CDR3 protein gets one entry after TCRdb re-called the reads with MiXCR. The repertoire holds about 830,000 distinct CDR3 sequences, with 30% to 35% as singletons. J is TRBJ1-1 and V is TRBV4-1, with no clear D. The receptor's source is a human donor in good health (CMV status not recorded). Some clones in this sample may be carry-over from other donors' samples. Sequenced here: cultured CD8+ T cells from PBMCs, sampled from culture after CMV antigen stimulation. CDR3 in DNA: TGCGCCAGCAGCCAAGAAGGAAGTTGGACTGAAGCTTTCTTT. Translated: CASSQEGSWTEAFF.